The 18 T cell receptor beta chains presented below share a single source sample, sequenced in a study of blood T cell repertoires in COVID-19. Profiling relied on immunoSEQ multiplex PCR, and the TCRdb table lists in-frame clones only, not all of them. This sample has 390,000 or so clones, with roughly nine tenths found just once. Sequencing used PBMCs or T cells enriched from blood (not recorded which). The receptors shown here come from a man aged 18 to 29 who had recovered from COVID-19.

The chain joins TRBV4-1 to TRBJ2-2, with TRBD2 identical over 8 bases. CDR1 and CDR2 from the germline V gene are MGHRA and YSYEKL. The V segment lost 6 bases and the J segment 2 bases; nucleotides outside the gene matches: 5. This CDR3 is 15 amino acids long. CDR3 region: CASRQAGGNTGELFF. CDR3 DNA sequence: TGCGCCAGCAGGCAGGCGGGGGGAAACACCGGGGAGCTGTTTTTT.

This chain joins TRBV18 and TRBJ2-4; 7 bases agree with TRBD2. The CDR3 sequence is 17 residues long. Germline trimming cut 4 bases from V and 7 bases from J; bases unmatched to any gene: 16. Germline CDR1 reads KGHSH; CDR2 reads LQKENI. The chain's CDR3 is CASSRSETGRGNNIQYF. For the CDR3, the DNA is TGTGCCAGCTCACGATCTGAGACGGGGAGGGGAAATAACATTCAGTACTTC.

This clone was seen a handful of times. J is TRBJ2-5 and V is TRBV7-2; 8 positions agree with TRBD1. In germline, CDR1 is SGHTA, CDR2 FQGNSA. The junction had 9 bases not matched to a gene; V was cut back by 6 bases and J by 3 bases. The CDR3 length is 15 residues. CDR3 region: CASRRFGQGEETQYF. As DNA, the CDR3 is TGTGCCAGCAGGCGGTTCGGACAGGGCGAAGAGACCCAGTACTTC.

V usage is TRBV6-5 and J usage is TRBJ1-5; possibly TRBD1 for D (5 bases). Trimming cost V 2 bases and J 6 bases, with 14 bases left between them. CDR3 length: 15 residues. Germline assignment: CDR1 MNHEY and CDR2 SVGAGI. The CDR3 spells CASSYGGGLSQPQHF. Here the CDR3 DNA reads TGTGCCAGCAGTTACGGGGGGGGGTTAAGTCAGCCCCAGCATTTT.

In the case of this clone: The same CDR3 can be traced to other DNA sequences in this sample. V usage is TRBV28 and J usage is TRBJ2-2; 8 bases are a match to TRBD2. CDR1 is MDHEN, CDR2 SYDVKM, per germline. The ends lost 8 bases at V and 0 bases at J; junction bases unmatched: 5. This CDR3 has 15 residues. The CDR3 sequence is CASRPGLANTGELFF. The CDR3 bases are TGTGCCAGCCGTCCGGGACTAGCGAACACCGGGGAGCTGTTTTTT.

The chain combines TRBV15 with TRBJ1-5; 10 positions agree with TRBD1. Trimming removed 7 bases from V and 2 bases from J; junction bases left unmatched: 5. Germline V gene sequence: CDR1 LNHNV, CDR2 YYDKDF (reference sequence). The CDR3 extends over 15 amino acids. Here the CDR3 reads CATTLGTGGNQPQHF. DNA for the CDR3: TGTGCCACCACTCTTGGGACAGGGGGCAATCAGCCCCAGCATTTT.

The chain's CDR3 is CATSRTGGNYGYTF. CDR3 in DNA: TGTGCCACCAGCAGAACAGGGGGCAACTATGGCTACACCTTC. The gene calls are TRBV15 and TRBJ1-2; 9 bases fit TRBD1. The CDR3 spans 14 residues. Germline V gene data show CDR1 as LNHNV and CDR2 as YYDKDF (reference sequence). With V trimmed by 2 bases and J by 2 bases, 0 bases remained unmatched. The full variable domain, completed using reference TRBV15 and TRBJ1-2, is DAMVIQNPRYQVTQFGKPVTLSCSQTLNHNVMYWYQQKSSQAPKLLFHYYDKDFNNEADTPDNFQSRRPNTSFCFLDIRSPGLGDTAMYLCATSRTGGNYGYTFGSGTRLTVV.

The gene calls are TRBV6-5 and TRBJ2-7, with TRBD1 identical over 10 bases. Germline CDR1 MNHEY, CDR2 SVGAGI. The J segment lost 2 bases and the V segment lost 6 bases, leaving 4 bases of the junction unmatched. CDR3 length equals 14 residues. This CDR3 is CASRAGTGAYEQYF. In DNA form, the CDR3 reads TGTGCCAGCAGAGCCGGGACAGGGGCCTACGAGCAGTACTTC.

CDR3 coding DNA: TGTGCCAGCAGCTTGACACAGGGGGCTGAAGCTTTCTTT. It encodes CASSLTQGAEAFF. V is TRBV11-2 and J is TRBJ1-1, with TRBD1 matching 8 bases. Unmatched junction bases numbered 3, after V lost 3 bases and J lost 6 bases. The CDR3 contains 13 residues. CDR1 and CDR2 (germline): SGHAT, FQNNGV.

The genes are TRBV28 and TRBJ2-7, with 9 bases aligning to TRBD1. The CDR3 spans 15 residues. Germline-derived CDR1 and CDR2 are MDHEN and SYDVKM. V dropped 2 bases and J dropped 4; count of bases not matched to a gene: 6. The CDR3 nucleotides are TGTGCCAGCAGTTTAGCGAACAGGGGGCTTTACGAGCAGTACTTC. Translation gives CASSLANRGLYEQYF.

In DNA, the CDR3 is TGCGCCAGCAGCTCAAGGGGGCCGGCTACCTACGAGCAGTACTTC. Its protein is CASSSRGPATYEQYF. This chain joins TRBV5-1 and TRBJ2-7, with TRBD1 identical over 7 bases. This CDR3 is built from 15 residues. Trimming removed 3 bases from V and 2 bases from J; junction bases left unmatched: 8. CDR1 is SGHRS, CDR2 YFSETQ, per germline.

The rearrangement joins TRBV3-1 (or the pseudogene TRBV3-2) to TRBJ1-2; no definite D call. The germline V and J ends were trimmed by 2 bases and 5 bases, with 18 bases remaining between them. The germline CDR1 and CDR2 sequences are LGHDT and YNNKEL (reference sequence). The CDR3 is 16 amino acids. CDR3 loop: CASSQPRYRGLYGYTF. The DNA of the CDR3 is TGTGCCAGCAGCCAACCAAGATACAGAGGGCTTTATGGCTACACCTTC.

This chain links TRBV11-2 with TRBJ2-2; weak D call: TRBD1 (5 bases). This CDR3 is built from 17 residues. Germline V CDR1 and CDR2: SGHAT, FQNNGV. Between the trimmed V and J ends, which lost 3 bases and 0 bases, there was a span of 14 bases. DNA of the CDR3: TGTGCCAGCAGCTTCGCTCGAATAGGGGCGAACACCGGGGAGCTGTTTTTT. This encodes CASSFARIGANTGELFF. The whole variable domain, remainder taken from reference TRBV11-2 and TRBJ2-2, is EAGVAQSPRYKIIEKRQSVAFWCNPISGHATLYWYQQILGQGPKLLIQFQNNGVVDDSQLPKDRFSAERLKGVDSTLKIQPAKLEDSAVYLCASSFARIGANTGELFFGEGSRLTVL.

The rearrangement joins TRBV12-3 or TRBV12-4 to TRBJ1-5; the D gene is possibly TRBD1 (6 bases). This CDR3 region has 13 residues. Trimming took 6 bases from V and 5 from J, leaving 11 bases between them. In nucleotides, the CDR3 is TGTGCCAGCAGAAGACAGGAGTATCAGCCCCAGCATTTT. Translation: CASRRQEYQPQHF.

The chain has TRBV19 and TRBJ2-7, with a weak D call TRBD1 (5 bases). CDR1 is LNHDA, CDR2 SQIVND, per germline (reference sequence). Trimming removed 4 bases at V and 0 bases at J, with 13 bases between. The CDR3 totals 15 residues. The CDR3 DNA reads as TGTGCCAGTAGTAAGATTGGACAAAGCTCCTACGAGCAGTACTTC. As protein: CASSKIGQSSYEQYF. Looking up the rest from reference TRBV19 and TRBJ2-7 gives the full variable domain: DGGITQSPKYLFRKEGQNVTLSCEQNLNHDAMYWYRQDPGQGLRLIYYSQIVNDFQKGDIAEGYSVSREKKESFPLTVTSAQKNPTAFYLCASSKIGQSSYEQYFGPGTRLTVT.

Here the CDR3 DNA reads TGTGCCAGCAGCTCCTCCAGGCTAGCGGGCTCCTACAATGAGCAGTTCTTC. Its protein is CASSSSRLAGSYNEQFF. V and J are TRBV11-3 and TRBJ2-1, with 8 bases fitting TRBD2. Germline-derived CDR1 and CDR2 are SGHNT and YENEEA. This CDR3 is built from 17 residues. J lost 0 bases, V lost 4 bases, and 8 bases had no gene match.

The chain links TRBV6-5 to TRBJ2-7; 7 bases agree with TRBD2. The V gene's germline CDR1 is MNHEY and CDR2 SVGAGI. The junction had 7 bases not matched to a gene; V was cut back by 5 bases and J by 0 bases. CDR3 length equals 15 residues. CDR3 sequence reads: CASSLSGINSYEQYF. In DNA, the CDR3 is TGTGCCAGCAGTCTAAGCGGGATTAACTCCTACGAGCAGTACTTC.

This clone was counted once. The V gene is TRBV18, the J gene TRBJ1-5, with D unclear. CDR3 length: 15 amino acids. V was pared by 5 bases and J by 6 bases, with 17 bases between. Looked up from germline, CDR1 is KGHSH and CDR2 is LQKENI. CDR3: CASSTDKAGFQPQHF. The CDR3 DNA is TGTGCCAGCTCAACTGACAAAGCAGGATTTCAGCCCCAGCATTTT.